This note documents a single TCR beta chain sequence. Its antigen is undetermined. This entry is derived from a study of shared clonotypes between healthy human individuals. The table came from immunoSEQ multiplex PCR; TCRdb's copy has only in-frame clones and leaves some out. The sample lists over a million clones; 95% to 99% were seen once. Trimming took off 6 bases at V and 3 bases at J, with 10 bases between the two ends. The germline gives CDR1 GTSNPN, CDR2 SVGIG (reference sequence). The CDR3 is made up of 12 amino acids. Overall study findings and caveats: Memory subsets generally showed lower estimated richness than naive subsets.

The source material was naive CD4+ T cells sorted from blood. The sample's subset: CD45RA+ positively selected. This receptor was identified in a man aged 25-45 years in good health. The rearrangement uses TRBV30 and TRBJ2-3; unclear D gene. This chain's CDR3 is CACTFQTDTQYF. CDR3 coding DNA: TGTGCCTGCACTTTCCAGACAGATACGCAGTATTTT.